The 2 T cell receptor beta chains given below trace back to one sample, sequenced in a study of CD8+CD57+ T cells in acquired aplastic anemia. An expansion of CD8+CD57+ cells by flow cytometry had been shown in patients chosen for sequencing. Template material for TCR beta VDJ and CDR3 profiling consisted of genomic DNA. TCRdb ran MiXCR on the reads and lists one entry per CDR3 protein. This sample yields around 120,000 distinct CDR3 sequences, of which roughly 40% are seen a single time; 2.6% belongs to the top ten. The specimen was sorted CD4+, CD8+, or CD8+CD57+ T cells (not recorded which) from PBMCs. The receptor set was obtained from a human donor with aplastic anemia.

J is TRBJ1-4 and V is TRBV20-1, with TRBD1 matching over 7 bases. The germline V gene has CDR1 DFQATT and CDR2 SNEGSKA (reference sequence). This CDR3 is built from 14 residues. The ends lost 5 bases at V and 10 bases at J; junction bases unmatched: 13. The CDR3 is CSALPFQTGRKLFF. The CDR3 DNA reads TGCAGTGCTCTTCCGTTTCAGACAGGGCGAAAACTGTTTTTT.

The sample holds a few counts of this clonotype. Being one base from a much bigger clone, this may be a read error. The rearrangement joins TRBV12-5 to TRBJ1-1; TRBD1 aligns across 7 bases. Germline V gives CDR1 LGHNT, CDR2 FRNRAP. CDR3 length equals 14 residues. The junction had 7 bases not matched to a gene; V was cut back by 5 bases and J by 4 bases. CDR3 residues: CASGLEGTATEAFF. The CDR3 nucleotides are TGTGCTAGTGGTCTTGAGGGGACAGCCACTGAAGCTTTCTTT.